The present entry profiles one TCR beta chain with its context. This sample is part of a study of blood T cell repertoires in COVID-19. CDR1 SQVTM and CDR2 ANQGSEA come from the germline V gene. The V and J ends lost 3 bases and 1 base, in that order; junction bases with no gene match: 2. The CDR3 is 14 amino acids. Produced via immunoSEQ multiplex PCR; TCRdb's table is partial and in-frame only. Seen here are more than 85,000 clones, approximately 89% observed once, and the top ten hold 0.97%. The V gene is TRBV29-1, the J gene TRBJ2-2; TRBD1 aligns across 7 bases. Sequencing was done on a sample of peripheral blood. The clonotype originates from a man aged 55 to 70 with acute or convalescent COVID-19. The DNA for the CDR3 is TGCAGCGTTGAGAGGACAGGGAACACCGGGGAGCTGTTTTTT. This codes for CSVERTGNTGELFF.